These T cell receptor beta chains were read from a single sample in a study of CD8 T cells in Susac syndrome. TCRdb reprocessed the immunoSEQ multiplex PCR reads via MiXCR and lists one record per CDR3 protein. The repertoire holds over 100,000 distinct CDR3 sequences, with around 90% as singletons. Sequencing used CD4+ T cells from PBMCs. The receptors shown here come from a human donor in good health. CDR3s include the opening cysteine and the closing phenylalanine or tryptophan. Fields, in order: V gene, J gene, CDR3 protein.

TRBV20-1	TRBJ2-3	CSASLQGLTDTQYF
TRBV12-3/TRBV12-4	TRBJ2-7	CASRPLAGAAYEQYF
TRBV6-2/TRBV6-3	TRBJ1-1	CASSYKSGGAFF
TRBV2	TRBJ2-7	CASRGTASSYEQYF
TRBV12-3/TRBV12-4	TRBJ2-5	CASSPDREETQYF
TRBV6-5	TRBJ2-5	CASTKEGTQYF
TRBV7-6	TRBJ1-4	CASSQDRSNEKLFF
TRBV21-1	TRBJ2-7	CASIQTSGGRSLPPYEQYF
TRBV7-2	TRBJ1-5	CASSDRTGAEAQHF
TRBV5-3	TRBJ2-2	CARSFSCGGNTGELFF
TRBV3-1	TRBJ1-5	CASSQGGSGENQPQHF
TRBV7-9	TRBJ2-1	CASSLVGGSGFNNEQFF
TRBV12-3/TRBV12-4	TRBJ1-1	CASRNPFREASEAFF
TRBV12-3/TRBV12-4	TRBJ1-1	CASSFYSTGGNTEAFF
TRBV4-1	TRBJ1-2	CASSQEAAGASFVGYTF
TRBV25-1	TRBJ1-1	CASSFGAATEAFF
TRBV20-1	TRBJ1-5	CSARSDSRRSGNQPQHF
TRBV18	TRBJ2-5	CASSPPSRETQYF
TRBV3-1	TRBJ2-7	CASSHTAYEQYF